These 2 T cell receptor beta chains share one sample of origin, sequenced in a study of T cell responses to AZD1222 COVID-19 vaccine. Generated by immunoSEQ multiplex PCR, the TCRdb table keeps only in-frame clones and is missing some. The table includes more than 90,000 clones, just over 90% detected once. The input for sequencing was peripheral blood, taken on day 0 of AZD1222 vaccination. These TCRs come from an adult in good health.

This clone was counted once. The rearrangement links TRBV6-5 to TRBJ2-3; weak D call: TRBD1 (6 bases). Germline CDR1 reads MNHEY; CDR2 reads SVGAGI. CDR3 length equals 13 residues. With 7 bases removed from V and 4 bases from J, the gap between germline ends came to 12 bases. CDR3 DNA: TGTGCCAGCAACGAGGACAGTGCAGATACGCAGTATTTT. Translated: CASNEDSADTQYF.

The chain links TRBV4-1 to TRBJ2-5, with TRBD2 matching over 7 bases. The CDR3 sequence is 20 residues long. Germline-derived CDR1 and CDR2 are MGHRA and YSYEKL. The V and J ends lost 0 bases and 1 base, in that order; junction bases with no gene match: 17. The CDR3 region has the DNA TGCGCCAGCAGCCAAGAAGGCGGACCCCCCAATCCGGGGGGCCAAGAGACCCAGTACTTC. Amino acid sequence: CASSQEGGPPNPGGQETQYF.